This TCR beta chain was sequenced for a study of cytomegalovirus exposure and HLA in healthy donors. Study details: The 90 to 150 validation repertoires used the same platform as the roughly 670 first-cohort repertoires, a later analysis reported.

Whole-study results and caveats: The tendency of first-cohort TCR clusters to co-occur in the roughly 130 validation repertoires emerged from a later analysis. Both high specificity and high sensitivity reportedly marked the classifier's diagnosis of cytomegalovirus status. Most TCR sequences were seen very rarely across donors, but some public TCRs occurred in many.

Profiled with immunoSEQ multiplex PCR; TCRdb holds only in-frame clones, not every one. The repertoire includes tens of thousands of clones, 80% to 95% of them detected once, and approximately 5.3% sits in the top ten. As concerns this clone: Its antigen remains unknown.

Trimming cost V 3 bases and J 8 bases; bases outside gene matches: 5. Germline V gives CDR1 MDHEN, CDR2 SYDVKM. The CDR3 runs to 14 residues. Sequenced material: PBMCs. This chain links TRBV28 with TRBJ2-7; 12 nucleotides match TRBD1. This TCR was sampled from a man between 18 and 35 years old in good health and CMV-seropositive. The CDR3 protein is CASSFPGTGGQQYF. The CDR3 DNA sequence: TGTGCCAGCAGTTTTCCCGGGACAGGGGGCCAGCAGTACTTC.